This is a list of T cell receptor beta chains from one sample in a study of breast tumors, draining lymph nodes, adjacent tissues. TCRdb re-called the multiplex PCR reads through MiXCR, storing one row per CDR3 protein. The sample holds 55,000 to 75,000 distinct CDR3 sequences, around two fifths seen once. Sequencing was carried out using breast tumor tissue. The receptors derive from a female donor with breast cancer. Some clones in this sample may be carry-over from other donors' samples. Both conserved end residues are part of each CDR3. A D gene is named only where the DNA matches it firmly. Expanded clones are given a class, and other clones once, few, many or no size at all.

clone_size: many
d_call: TRBD2
cdr3_length: 17
v_call: TRBV12-3/TRBV12-4
j_call: TRBJ2-7
cdr3_aa: CASSSPGGGRISYEQYF
cdr3_nt: TGTGCCAGCAGTTCCCCGGGGGGGGGGAGAATCTCCTACGAGCAGTACTTC

clone_size: .
d_call: .
cdr3_length: 16
v_call: TRBV6-5
j_call: TRBJ1-6
cdr3_aa: CASSFGESSYNSPLHF
cdr3_nt: TGTGCCAGCAGTTTTGGGGAAAGCTCCTATAATTCACCCCTCCACTTT

clone_size: .
d_call: .
cdr3_length: 15
v_call: TRBV11-2
j_call: TRBJ1-3
cdr3_aa: CASSLDRNYGYTLYF
cdr3_nt: TGTGCCAGCAGCTTAGACAGAAACTATGGCTACACCTTATATTTT

clone_size: many
d_call: TRBD1
cdr3_length: 15
v_call: TRBV5-4
j_call: TRBJ2-7
cdr3_aa: CASSLGGQTSYEQYF
cdr3_nt: TGTGCCAGCAGCTTGGGGGGACAGACTTCCTACGAGCAGTACTTC

clone_size: .
d_call: TRBD1
cdr3_length: 15
v_call: TRBV6-5
j_call: TRBJ2-7
cdr3_aa: CASSPGTGQLYEQYF
cdr3_nt: TGTGCCAGCAGCCCCGGGACAGGACAGCTCTACGAGCAGTACTTC

clone_size: .
d_call: .
cdr3_length: 17
v_call: TRBV6-5
j_call: TRBJ1-6
cdr3_aa: CASSYNGAYKGNSPLHF
cdr3_nt: TGTGCCAGCAGTTACAATGGGGCCTACAAAGGGAATTCACCCCTCCACTTT

clone_size: many
d_call: .
cdr3_length: 14
v_call: TRBV4-2
j_call: TRBJ2-5
cdr3_aa: CASSQDEPWGRRYF
cdr3_nt: TGTGCCAGCAGCCAAGATGAGCCCTGGGGACGGAGGTACTTC

clone_size: .
d_call: TRBD1
cdr3_length: 14
v_call: TRBV7-2
j_call: TRBJ2-5
cdr3_aa: CASSWDRRGETQYF
cdr3_nt: TGTGCCAGCAGTTGGGACAGGAGGGGAGAGACCCAGTACTTC

clone_size: few
d_call: .
cdr3_length: 15
v_call: TRBV6-2/TRBV6-3
j_call: TRBJ1-4
cdr3_aa: CASSHGPGDSEKLFF
cdr3_nt: TGTGCCAGCAGTCACGGTCCCGGGGATTCTGAAAAACTGTTTTTT

clone_size: many
d_call: .
cdr3_length: 15
v_call: TRBV19
j_call: TRBJ2-1
cdr3_aa: CASSIGPLENNEQFF
cdr3_nt: TGTGCCAGTAGTATTGGTCCGTTAGAAAACAATGAGCAGTTCTTC

clone_size: many
d_call: .
cdr3_length: 15
v_call: TRBV2
j_call: TRBJ2-5
cdr3_aa: CASRGRSVGLETQYF
cdr3_nt: TGTGCCAGCAGGGGACGGTCCGTGGGATTAGAGACCCAGTACTTC

clone_size: .
d_call: .
cdr3_length: 15
v_call: TRBV7-3
j_call: TRBJ2-3
cdr3_aa: CASSGAPRSTDTQYF
cdr3_nt: TGTGCCAGCAGCGGAGCCCCCAGGAGTACAGATACGCAGTATTTT

clone_size: .
d_call: .
cdr3_length: 16
v_call: TRBV4-1
j_call: TRBJ2-6
cdr3_aa: CASSQGAARGANVLTF
cdr3_nt: TGCGCCAGCAGCCAAGGAGCGGCCAGGGGGGCCAACGTCCTGACTTTC